This TCR beta chain was documented in a study of T cells after yellow fever vaccination. Overall study context: Researchers used SMART-Seq v4 Ultra Low Input to prepare fractions that had low cell numbers.

The germline V gene encodes CDR1 SGHAT and CDR2 FQNNGV. Trimming left V 10 bases short and J 2 bases short, with 16 bases between. The CDR3 contains 14 residues. 5'RACE template switching produced TCR cDNA carrying a universal primer site and UMIs. TCRdb fed the 5' RACE reads into MiXCR, producing one record per CDR3 protein. This sample has around 610,000 distinct CDR3 sequences, with approximately 13% found just once. This clonotype was observed a handful of times. The TCR sequence derives from a young man who received the YFV17D yellow fever vaccine. The chain combines TRBV11-2 with TRBJ2-3; no clear D. This material consisted of PBMCs, taken on the day of the yellow fever booster vaccination. CDR3 sequence: CATKFAVHTDTQYF. The CDR3 DNA is TGTGCCACCAAGTTCGCGGTGCACACAGATACGCAGTATTTT.